The clone carrying this T cell receptor (beta chain) was picked up a small number of times. The entry originates in a study of blood T cells in healthy people across ages. A J-beta primer mix and a sample-barcoded 5' primer were used in a second PCR of about 6 to 12 cycles. TCRdb recomputed calls from the 5' RACE reads with MiXCR, one row per CDR3 protein. The sample records under 2,000,000 distinct CDR3 sequences, 40% to 55% being singletons. Per the germline V gene, CDR1 is MNHNS and CDR2 is SASEGT. This CDR3 region has 14 residues. V lost 6 bases, J lost 2 bases, and 11 bases lay in between. The source material was blood. This receptor was obtained from a middle-aged woman in good health. The J gene is TRBJ1-5, the V gene TRBV6-1, with no clear D. The DNA of the CDR3 is TGTGCCAGCAGCGGGTCGGACGGCAATCAGCCCCAGCATTTT. Translated: CASSGSDGNQPQHF.